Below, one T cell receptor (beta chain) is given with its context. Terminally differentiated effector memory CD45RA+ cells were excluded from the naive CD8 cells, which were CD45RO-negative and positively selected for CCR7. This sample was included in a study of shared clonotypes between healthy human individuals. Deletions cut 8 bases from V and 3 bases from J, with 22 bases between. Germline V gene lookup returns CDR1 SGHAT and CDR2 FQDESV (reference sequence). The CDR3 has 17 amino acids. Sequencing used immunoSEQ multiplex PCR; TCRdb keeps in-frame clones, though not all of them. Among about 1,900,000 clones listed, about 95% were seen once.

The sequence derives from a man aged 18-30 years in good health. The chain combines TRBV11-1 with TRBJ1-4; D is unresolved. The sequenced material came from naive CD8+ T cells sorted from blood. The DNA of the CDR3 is TGTGCCAGCCGCCTAGACGGAGAGGGAGCGCCTAATGAAAAACTGTTTTTT. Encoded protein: CASRLDGEGAPNEKLFF. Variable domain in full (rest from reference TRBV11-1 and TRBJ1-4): EAEVAQSPRYKITEKSQAVAFWCDPISGHATLYWYRQILGQGPELLVQFQDESVVDDSQLPKDRFSAERLKGVDSTLKIQPAELGDSAMYLCASRLDGEGAPNEKLFFGSGTQLSVL.